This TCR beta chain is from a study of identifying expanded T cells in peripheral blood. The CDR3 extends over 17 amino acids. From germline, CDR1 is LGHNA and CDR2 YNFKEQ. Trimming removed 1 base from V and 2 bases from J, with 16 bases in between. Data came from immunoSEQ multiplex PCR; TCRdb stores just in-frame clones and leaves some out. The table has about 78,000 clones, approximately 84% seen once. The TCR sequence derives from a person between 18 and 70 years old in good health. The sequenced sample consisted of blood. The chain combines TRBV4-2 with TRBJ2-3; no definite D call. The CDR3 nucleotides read TGTGCCAGCAGCCAAGGTCCAGAGCGATCATCCACAGATACGCAGTATTTT. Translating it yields CASSQGPERSSTDTQYF.